This TCR beta chain is drawn from a study of a mutant IDH1 vaccine in newly diagnosed glioma. Study details: With temozolomide cycles, or 4-6 weeks after radiotherapy alone, vaccination was started. The timing of visit V12 was week 35, and that of visit V13 was week 47.

This sample's time point: week 35, safety follow-up. A 20-mer mutant IDH1 peptide at 300 ug was injected subcutaneously with topical imiquimod. Vaccination of patients was performed eight times, in weeks 1, 3, 5, 7, 11, 15, 19 and 23. Astrocytomas that were new, WHO grade 3 or 4, IDH1-mutant and ATRX-lost were present in the donors. There are 14 residues in the CDR3. In germline, CDR1 is MNHEY, CDR2 SVGAGI. V shed 1 base and J 5 bases; nucleotides not matched to a gene: 3. Assay: immunoSEQ multiplex PCR; the TCRdb copy retains only in-frame clones and omits some. The top ten clones hold roughly 1.5% of a sample with tens of thousands of clones, 86% of them seen once. To note about this clone: Its antigen remains unidentified.

Sequenced here: PBMCs, sampled from a glioma patient whose treatment included an IDH1 peptide vaccine. The sequence was collected from a man aged 40-49 years with glioma. The chain joins TRBV6-5 to TRBJ2-7, with 9 bases lining up with TRBD2. DNA for the CDR3: TGTGCCAGCAGTTACTTGGGACTAGCCGACGAGCAGTACTTC. It translates to CASSYLGLADEQYF.